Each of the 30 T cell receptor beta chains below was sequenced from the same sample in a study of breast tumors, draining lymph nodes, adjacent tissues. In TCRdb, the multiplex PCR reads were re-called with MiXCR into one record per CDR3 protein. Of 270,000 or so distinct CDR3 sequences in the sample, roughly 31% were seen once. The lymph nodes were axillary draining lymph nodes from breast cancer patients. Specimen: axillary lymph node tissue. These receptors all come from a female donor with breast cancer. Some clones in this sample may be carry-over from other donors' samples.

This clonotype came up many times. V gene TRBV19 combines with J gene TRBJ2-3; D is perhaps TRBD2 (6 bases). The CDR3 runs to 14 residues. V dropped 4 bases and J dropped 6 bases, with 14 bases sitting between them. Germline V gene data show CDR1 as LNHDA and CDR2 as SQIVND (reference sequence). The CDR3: CASSNRGGGDTQYF. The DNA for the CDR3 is TGTGCCAGTAGTAATCGGGGAGGAGGCGATACGCAGTATTTT.

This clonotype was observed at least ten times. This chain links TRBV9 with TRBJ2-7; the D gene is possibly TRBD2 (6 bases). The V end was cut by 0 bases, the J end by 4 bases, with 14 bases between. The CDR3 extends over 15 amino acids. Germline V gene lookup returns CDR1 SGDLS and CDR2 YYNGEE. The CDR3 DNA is TGTGCCAGCAGCGTAGTGTCACGGGAGTCTTACGAGCAGTACTTC. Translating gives CASSVVSRESYEQYF.

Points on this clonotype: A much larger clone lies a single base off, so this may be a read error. CDR3 DNA sequence: TGCAGTGCTAGAGATGAAGCGGGAGGACGCTCCTACAATGAGCAGTACTTC. It encodes CSARDEAGGRSYNEQYF. V and J are TRBV20-1 and TRBJ2-1; 9 nucleotides match TRBD2. The J call is doubtful: the DNA matches TRBJ2-7 better. Germline V lookup: CDR1 DFQATT, CDR2 SNEGSKA (reference sequence). The CDR3 totals 17 residues.

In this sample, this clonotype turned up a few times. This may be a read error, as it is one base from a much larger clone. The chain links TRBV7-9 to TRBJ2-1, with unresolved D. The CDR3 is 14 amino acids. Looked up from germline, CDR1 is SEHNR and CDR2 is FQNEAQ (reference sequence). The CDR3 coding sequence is TGTGCCAGCAGCTCCCGGACGGAGCACAATGAGCAGCTCTTC. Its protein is CASSSRTEHNEQLF.

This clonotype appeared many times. The CDR3 DNA reads as TGTGCCAGCAGCCCCCCCGGCCCGGAGATAAAAGAGACCCAGTACTTC. Its protein is CASSPPGPEIKETQYF. This chain joins TRBV7-9 and TRBJ2-5; no reliable D call. Trimming removed 5 bases at V and 3 bases at J, with 19 bases between. Germline V CDR1 and CDR2: SEHNR, FQNEAQ (reference sequence). This CDR3 spans 16 amino acids. Combining the CDR3 with reference TRBV7-9 and TRBJ2-5 gives the whole variable domain DTGVSQNPRHKITKRGQNVTFRCDPISEHNRLYWYRQTLGQGPEFLTYFQNEAQLEKSRLLSDRFSAERPKGSFSTLEIQRTEQGDSAMYLCASSPPGPEIKETQYFGPGTRLLVL.

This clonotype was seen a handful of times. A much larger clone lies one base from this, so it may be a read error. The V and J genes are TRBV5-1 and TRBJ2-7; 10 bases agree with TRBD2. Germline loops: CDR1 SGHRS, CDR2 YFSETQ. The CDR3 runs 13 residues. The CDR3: CAGPLAGSHDQYF. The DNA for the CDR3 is TGCGCCGGACCACTAGCGGGATCCCACGATCAGTACTTC.

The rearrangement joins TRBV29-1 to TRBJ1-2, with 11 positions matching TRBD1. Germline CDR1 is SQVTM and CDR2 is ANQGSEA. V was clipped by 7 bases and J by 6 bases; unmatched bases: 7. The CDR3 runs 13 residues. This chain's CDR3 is CSGGQGARHGYTF. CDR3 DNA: TGCAGCGGTGGACAGGGGGCCCGACATGGCTACACCTTC.

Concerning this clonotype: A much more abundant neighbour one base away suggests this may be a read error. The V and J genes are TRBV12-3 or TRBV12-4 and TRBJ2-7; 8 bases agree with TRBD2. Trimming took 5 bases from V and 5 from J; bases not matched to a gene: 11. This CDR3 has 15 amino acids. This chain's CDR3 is CASSDTGTRGNEQYF. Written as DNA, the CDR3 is TGTGCCAGCAGTGATACCGGGACTAGGGGGAACGAGCAGTACTTC.

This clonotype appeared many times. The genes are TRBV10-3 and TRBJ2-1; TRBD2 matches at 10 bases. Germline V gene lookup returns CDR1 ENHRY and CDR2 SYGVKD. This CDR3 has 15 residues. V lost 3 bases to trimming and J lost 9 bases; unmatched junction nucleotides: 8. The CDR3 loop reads CAISERASGSIEQFF. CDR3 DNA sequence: TGTGCCATCAGTGAAAGGGCTAGCGGGAGTATTGAGCAGTTCTTC.

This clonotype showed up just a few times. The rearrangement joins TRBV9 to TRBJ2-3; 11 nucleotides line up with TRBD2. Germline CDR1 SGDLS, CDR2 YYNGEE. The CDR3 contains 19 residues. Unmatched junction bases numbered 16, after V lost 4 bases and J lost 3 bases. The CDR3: CASSQELAGVMSRTDTQYF. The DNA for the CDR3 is TGTGCCAGCAGCCAAGAACTAGCGGGAGTGATGAGTAGGACAGATACGCAGTATTTT.

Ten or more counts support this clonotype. Written as DNA, the CDR3 is TGTGCCAGCAGCTTCTTTAGCGGGAATGAGCAGTTCTTC. Translating it yields CASSFFSGNEQFF. This chain uses TRBV7-9 with TRBJ2-1; TRBD2 matches 7 bases. Looked up from germline, CDR1 is SEHNR and CDR2 is FQNEAQ (reference sequence). The CDR3 runs to 13 residues. Trimming at V came to 3 bases and at J to 7 bases, leaving 3 bases not matched to a gene.

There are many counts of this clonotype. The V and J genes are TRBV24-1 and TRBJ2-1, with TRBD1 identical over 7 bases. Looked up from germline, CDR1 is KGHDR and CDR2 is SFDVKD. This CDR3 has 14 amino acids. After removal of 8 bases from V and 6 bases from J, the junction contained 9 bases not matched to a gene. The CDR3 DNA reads TGTGCCACCACCGGGACAGACGCGACCAATGAGCAGTTCTTC. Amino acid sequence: CATTGTDATNEQFF.

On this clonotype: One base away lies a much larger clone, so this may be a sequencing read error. CDR3 in amino acids: CASSLDGTRILF. DNA for the CDR3: TGTGCCAGCAGTTTGGACGGGACTAGGATCCTCTTC. The chain uses TRBV12-3 or TRBV12-4 and TRBJ2-1; 8 bases align to TRBD2. The CDR3 loop spans 12 amino acids.

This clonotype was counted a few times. CDR3: CASNLRENTGELFF. CDR3 in DNA: TGTGCCAGCAACCTCCGGGAGAACACCGGGGAGCTGTTTTTT. The chain combines TRBV6-6 with TRBJ2-2; perhaps TRBD2 as D (5 bases). V lost 7 bases and J lost 1, with 10 bases in between. From germline, CDR1 is MNHNY and CDR2 SVGAGI (reference sequence). The CDR3 covers 14 residues.

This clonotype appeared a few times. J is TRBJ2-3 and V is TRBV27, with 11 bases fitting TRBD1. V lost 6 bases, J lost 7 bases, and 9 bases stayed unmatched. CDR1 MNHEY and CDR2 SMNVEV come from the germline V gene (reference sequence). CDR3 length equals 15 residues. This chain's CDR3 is CASSLTGTGGHTQYF. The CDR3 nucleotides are TGTGCCAGCAGCCTAACCGGGACAGGGGGTCATACGCAGTATTTT.

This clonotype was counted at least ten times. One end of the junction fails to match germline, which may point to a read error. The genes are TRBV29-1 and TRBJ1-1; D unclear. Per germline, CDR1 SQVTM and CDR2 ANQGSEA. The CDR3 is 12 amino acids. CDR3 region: CSVEGGNPEAFF. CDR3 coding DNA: TGCAGCGTTGAGGGAGGGAACCCTGAAGCTTTCTTT.

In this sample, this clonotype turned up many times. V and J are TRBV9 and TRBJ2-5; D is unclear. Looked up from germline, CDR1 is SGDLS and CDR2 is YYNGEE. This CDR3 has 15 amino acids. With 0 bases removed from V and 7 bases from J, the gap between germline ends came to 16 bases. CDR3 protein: CASSVEPADAGTQYF. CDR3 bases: TGTGCCAGCAGCGTAGAGCCCGCGGACGCCGGGACCCAGTACTTC.

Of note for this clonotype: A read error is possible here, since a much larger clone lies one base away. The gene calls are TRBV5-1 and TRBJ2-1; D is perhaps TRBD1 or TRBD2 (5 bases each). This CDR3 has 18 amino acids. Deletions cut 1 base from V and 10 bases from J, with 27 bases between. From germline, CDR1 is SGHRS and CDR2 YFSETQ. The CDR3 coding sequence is TGCGCCAGCAGCTTGAGGAGACTTCTCAATAGGGGAGATCGCGAGCAGTTCTTC. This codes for CASSLRRLLNRGDREQFF.

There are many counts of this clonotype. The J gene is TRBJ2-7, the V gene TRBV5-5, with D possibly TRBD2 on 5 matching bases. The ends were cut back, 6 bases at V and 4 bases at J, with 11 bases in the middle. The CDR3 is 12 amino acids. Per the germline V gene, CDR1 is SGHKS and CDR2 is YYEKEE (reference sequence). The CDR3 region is CASNGVDYEQYF. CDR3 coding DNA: TGTGCCAGCAACGGGGTTGATTACGAGCAGTACTTC. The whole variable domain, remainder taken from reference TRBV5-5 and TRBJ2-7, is DAGVTQSPTHLIKTRGQQVTLRCSPISGHKSVSWYQQVLGQGPQFIFQYYEKEERGRGNFPDRFSARQFPNYSSELNVNALLLGDSALYLCASNGVDYEQYFGPGTRLTVT.

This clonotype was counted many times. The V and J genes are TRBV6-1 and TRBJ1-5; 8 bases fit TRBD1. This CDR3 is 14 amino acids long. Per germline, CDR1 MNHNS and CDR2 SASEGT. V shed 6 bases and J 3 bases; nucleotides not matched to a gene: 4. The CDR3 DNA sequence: TGTGCCAGCAGGGGGGACAGGAACAATCAGCCCCAGCATTTT. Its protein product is CASRGDRNNQPQHF.

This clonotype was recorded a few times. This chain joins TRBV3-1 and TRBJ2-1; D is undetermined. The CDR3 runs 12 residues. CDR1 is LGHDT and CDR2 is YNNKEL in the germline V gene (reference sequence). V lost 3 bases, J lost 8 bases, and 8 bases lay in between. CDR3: CASSHGFDEQFF. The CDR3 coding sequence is TGTGCCAGCAGCCATGGGTTCGATGAGCAGTTCTTC.

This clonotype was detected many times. DNA of the CDR3: TGTGCCAGTAGTATCGGTGGTGGGACAGTTAATGAAAAACTGTTTTTT. Translating gives CASSIGGGTVNEKLFF. This chain joins TRBV19 and TRBJ1-4; 7 nucleotides line up with TRBD1. Per germline, CDR1 LNHDA and CDR2 SQIVND (reference sequence). V lost 3 bases and J lost 4; bases outside the gene matches: 8. The CDR3 totals 16 residues.

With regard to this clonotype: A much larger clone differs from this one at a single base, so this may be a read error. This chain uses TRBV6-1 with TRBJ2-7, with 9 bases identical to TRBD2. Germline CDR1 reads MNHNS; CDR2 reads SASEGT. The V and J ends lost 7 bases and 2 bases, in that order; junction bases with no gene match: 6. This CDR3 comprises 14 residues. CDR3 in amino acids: CASKRAGGTYEQYF. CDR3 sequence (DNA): TGTGCCAGCAAGAGAGCGGGGGGAACCTACGAGCAGTACTTC.

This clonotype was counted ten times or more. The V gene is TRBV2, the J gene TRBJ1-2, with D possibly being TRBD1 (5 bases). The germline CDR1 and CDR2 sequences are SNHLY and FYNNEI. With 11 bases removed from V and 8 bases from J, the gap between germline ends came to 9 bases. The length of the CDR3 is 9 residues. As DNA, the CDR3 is TGTGCCGGTGCAGGGGGCTACACCTTC. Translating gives CAGAGGYTF. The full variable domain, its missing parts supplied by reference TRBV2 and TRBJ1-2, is EPEVTQTPSHQVTQMGQEVILRCVPISNHLYFYWYRQILGQKVEFLVSFYNNEISEKSEIFDDQFSVERPDGSNFTLKIRSTKLEDSAMYFCAGAGGYTFGSGTRLTVV.

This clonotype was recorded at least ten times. CDR3 sequence: CSAIGSGTPRGNQPQHF. The CDR3 DNA is TGCAGTGCTATTGGGTCAGGTACCCCTCGCGGCAATCAGCCCCAGCATTTT. The chain couples TRBV20-1 to TRBJ1-5; D gene uncertain. The CDR3 runs 17 residues. The V gene lost 4 bases and the J gene lost 2 bases, with 21 bases spanning the gap. Looked up from germline, CDR1 is DFQATT and CDR2 is SNEGSKA (reference sequence).

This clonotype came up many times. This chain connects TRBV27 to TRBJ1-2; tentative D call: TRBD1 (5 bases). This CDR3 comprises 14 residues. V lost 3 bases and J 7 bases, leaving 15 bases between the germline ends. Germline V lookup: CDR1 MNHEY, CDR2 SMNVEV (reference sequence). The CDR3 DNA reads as TGTGCCAGCAGTTTGGGGGTCCCAGGGAGTGGCTACACCTTC. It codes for CASSLGVPGSGYTF.

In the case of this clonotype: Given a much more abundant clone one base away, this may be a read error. The CDR3 sequence is CASSREYGCTF. The CDR3 region has the DNA TGTGCCAGTAGTCGAGAGTATGGCTGCACCTTC. V and J are TRBV19 and TRBJ1-2; D is ambiguous. Germline V gives CDR1 LNHDA, CDR2 SQIVND (reference sequence). The CDR3 length is 11 residues.

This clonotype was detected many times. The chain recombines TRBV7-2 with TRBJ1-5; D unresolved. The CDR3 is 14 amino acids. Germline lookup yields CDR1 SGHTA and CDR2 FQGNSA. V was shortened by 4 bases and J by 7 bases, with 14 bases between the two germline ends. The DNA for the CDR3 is TGTGCCAGCAGCTCGTCCCACTCCCAACAGCCCCAGCATTTT. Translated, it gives CASSSSHSQQPQHF.

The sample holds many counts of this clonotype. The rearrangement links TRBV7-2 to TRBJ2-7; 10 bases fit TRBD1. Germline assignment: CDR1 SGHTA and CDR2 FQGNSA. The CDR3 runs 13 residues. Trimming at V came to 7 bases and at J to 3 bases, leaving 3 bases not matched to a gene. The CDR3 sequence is CASNRDRGYEQYF. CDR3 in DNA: TGTGCCAGCAACCGGGACAGGGGCTACGAGCAGTACTTC.

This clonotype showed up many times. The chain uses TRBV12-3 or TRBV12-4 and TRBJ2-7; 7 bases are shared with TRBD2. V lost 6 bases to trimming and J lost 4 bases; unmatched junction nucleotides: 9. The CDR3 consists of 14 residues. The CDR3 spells CASSSGLDGYEQYF. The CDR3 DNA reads TGTGCCAGCAGCTCCGGACTAGATGGATACGAGCAGTACTTC.